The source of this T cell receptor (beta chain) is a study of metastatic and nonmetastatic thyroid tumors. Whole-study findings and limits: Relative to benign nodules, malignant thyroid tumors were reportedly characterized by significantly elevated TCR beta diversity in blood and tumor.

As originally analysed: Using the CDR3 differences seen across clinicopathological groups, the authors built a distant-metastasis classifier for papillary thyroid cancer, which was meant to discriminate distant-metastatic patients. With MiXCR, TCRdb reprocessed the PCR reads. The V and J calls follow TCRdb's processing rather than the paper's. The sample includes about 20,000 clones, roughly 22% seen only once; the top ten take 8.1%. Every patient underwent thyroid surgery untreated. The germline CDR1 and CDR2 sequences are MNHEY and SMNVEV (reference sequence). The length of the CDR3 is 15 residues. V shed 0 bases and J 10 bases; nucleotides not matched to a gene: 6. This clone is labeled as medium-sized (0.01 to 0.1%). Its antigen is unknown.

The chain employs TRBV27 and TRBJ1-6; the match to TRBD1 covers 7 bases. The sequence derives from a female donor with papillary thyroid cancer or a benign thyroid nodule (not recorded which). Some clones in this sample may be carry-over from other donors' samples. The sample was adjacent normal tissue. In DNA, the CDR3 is TGTGCCAGCAGTTTATCGTCGACAGGGCGGTCACCCCTCCACTTT. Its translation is CASSLSSTGRSPLHF.